The next 26 T cell receptor beta chains were all read from a single sample in a study of immune cell composition in non-small cell lung cancer. Assay used: immunoSEQ multiplex PCR; TCRdb lists only in-frame clones, some missing. The sample includes nearly 10,000 clones, 68% of them seen just once. Sequencing was carried out using lung tumor tissue. All receptors come from a human donor with non-small cell lung cancer.

V gene TRBV27 combines with J gene TRBJ1-5; 7 bases line up with TRBD1. The CDR3 sequence is 16 residues long. The germline CDR1 and CDR2 sequences are MNHEY and SMNVEV (reference sequence). V dropped 8 bases and J dropped 4; count of bases not matched to a gene: 14. CDR3 sequence reads: CASRVGTGQWNQPQHF. The CDR3 coding sequence is TGTGCCAGCCGAGTTGGGACGGGACAGTGGAATCAGCCCCAGCATTTT.

This chain joins TRBV21-1 and TRBJ1-6; the DNA was not used to check the table's D call, TRBD1. TRBV21-1 is shown as a pseudogene. This CDR3 comprises 18 residues. Here the CDR3 DNA reads TGTGCCAGCAGCAAACTCGAAACAGGGACCATAAATCTCTCGGCCCTCCACTTT. Protein product: CASSKLETGTINLSALHF.

J is TRBJ1-1 and V is TRBV7-9; TRBD1 is a possible D gene (6 bases). The CDR3 has 15 residues. CDR1 is SEHNR, CDR2 FQNEAQ, per germline (reference sequence). Trimming removed 5 bases at V and 4 bases at J, with 17 bases between. The CDR3 sequence: CASSPWEQGGTEAFF. The CDR3 DNA reads as TGTGCCAGCAGCCCGTGGGAACAAGGGGGCACTGAAGCTTTCTTT.

The chain links TRBV2 to TRBJ2-2; D possibly uses TRBD1 or TRBD2 (5 bases each). This CDR3 is 17 amino acids long. In germline, CDR1 is SNHLY, CDR2 FYNNEI. Between the trimmed V and J ends, which lost 3 bases and 1 base, there was a span of 15 bases. The CDR3 region is CASSDPGRRGNTGELFF. DNA for the CDR3: TGTGCCAGCAGTGATCCAGGGAGAAGGGGGAACACCGGGGAGCTGTTTTTT.

The rearrangement links TRBV7-9 to TRBJ1-3; no clear D. Per the germline V gene, CDR1 is SEHNR and CDR2 is FQNEAQ (reference sequence). This CDR3 contains 14 residues. V was cut by 1 base and J by 0 bases, with 4 bases left in between. CDR3 sequence reads: CASSLDISGNTIYF. CDR3 coding DNA: TGTGCCAGCAGCTTAGACATCTCTGGAAACACCATATATTTT.

The V gene is TRBV7-6, the J gene TRBJ2-2, with 7 bases fitting TRBD1. Germline CDR1 and CDR2: SGHVS and FNYEAQ. CDR3 size: 15 residues. V lost 4 bases, J lost 6 bases, and 8 bases stayed unmatched. The CDR3 here is CASSSRQGAAGELFF. CDR3 coding DNA: TGTGCCAGCAGCTCCAGACAGGGCGCGGCCGGGGAGCTGTTTTTT. The complete variable domain, with remaining parts taken from reference TRBV7-6 and TRBJ2-2, reads GAGVSQSPRYKVTKRGQDVALRCDPISGHVSLYWYRQALGQGPEFLTYFNYEAQQDKSGLPNDRFSAERPEGSISTLTIQRTEQRDSAMYRCASSSRQGAAGELFFGEGSRLTVL.

The V gene is TRBV11-3, the J gene TRBJ2-1; 8 nucleotides line up with TRBD2. The CDR3 length is 15 residues. Germline-derived CDR1 and CDR2 are SGHNT and YENEEA. Trimming cost V 8 bases and J 5 bases; bases outside gene matches: 11. CDR3 in amino acids: CASGPRAGGNNEQFF. The CDR3 DNA follows: TGTGCCAGCGGCCCCAGGGCGGGGGGAAACAATGAGCAGTTCTTC.

V usage is TRBV10-3 and J usage is TRBJ2-2; TRBD1 agrees at 9 bases. This CDR3 is built from 15 residues. J gave up 6 bases and V 4 bases, and 6 bases lay outside the gene matches. CDR1 and CDR2 (germline): ENHRY, SYGVKD. CDR3 nucleotides: TGTGCCATCAGTGCGAGGACAGGGGTCGCCGGGGAGCTGTTTTTT. Protein sequence: CAISARTGVAGELFF.

The rearrangement links TRBV6-6 to TRBJ1-2; 9 bases align to TRBD1. The CDR3 spans 14 residues. Germline V lookup: CDR1 MNHNY, CDR2 SVGAGI (reference sequence). Unmatched junction bases numbered 0, after V lost 2 bases and J lost 2 bases. The CDR3 nucleotides are TGTGCCAGCAGTTACGGGACAGGGAACTATGGCTACACCTTC. Its translation is CASSYGTGNYGYTF.

CDR3 loop: CSVFRRRQAGGWEQYF. CDR3 in DNA: TGCAGCGTTTTCAGGCGCAGACAGGCGGGGGGCTGGGAGCAGTACTTC. This chain links TRBV29-1 with TRBJ2-7, with 8 bases identical to TRBD2. V dropped 5 bases and J dropped 7; count of bases not matched to a gene: 19. Germline CDR1 is SQVTM and CDR2 is ANQGSEA. The CDR3 extends over 16 amino acids.

This clone was detected once. The chain recombines TRBV10-3 with TRBJ1-2; 9 bases match TRBD1. There are 13 residues in the CDR3. Germline CDR1 is ENHRY and CDR2 is SYGVKD. Trimming cost V 5 bases and J 8 bases; bases outside gene matches: 6. CDR3 loop: CAISWDREGGYTF. DNA for the CDR3: TGTGCCATCAGTTGGGACAGGGAAGGGGGCTACACCTTC.

The V call is TRBV7-3, the J call TRBJ1-1; TRBD1 matches at 7 bases. The trim removed 6 bases at V and 3 bases at J, leaving 4 bases unmatched. CDR3 length: 13 amino acids. Germline V CDR1 and CDR2: SGHTA, FQGTGA. CDR3 nucleotide sequence: TGTGCCAGCAGATACACAGGGGACACTGAAGCTTTCTTT. It yields the protein CASRYTGDTEAFF.

This clone was picked up a small number of times. V is TRBV7-2 and J is TRBJ1-5; no firm D call. CDR3 length: 15 residues. Germline-derived CDR1 and CDR2 are SGHTA and FQGNSA. V was shortened by 10 bases and J by 2 bases, with 18 bases between the two germline ends. The CDR3, as DNA: TGTGCCATCGAGGTAGGCGGTGGGGGCAATCAGCCCCAGCATTTT. Its translation is CAIEVGGGGNQPQHF.

The V and J genes are TRBV10-3 and TRBJ2-3; 9 bases align to TRBD1. With V trimmed by 10 bases and J by 4 bases, 9 bases remained unmatched. The germline V gene encodes CDR1 ENHRY and CDR2 SYGVKD. CDR3 length: 14 residues. In nucleotides, the CDR3 is TGTGCCACCGAAATAGGACAGGGGCCAGATACGCAGTATTTT. As protein: CATEIGQGPDTQYF.

This clone came up once. The gene calls are TRBV2 and TRBJ1-1; D is unclear. The CDR3 sequence is 14 residues long. Trimming left V 6 bases short and J 1 base short, with 12 bases between. Germline lookup yields CDR1 SNHLY and CDR2 FYNNEI. Here the CDR3 DNA reads TGTGCCAGCAGGTGGGTCTCGCCGAACACTGAAGCTTTCTTT. It encodes CASRWVSPNTEAFF.

The CDR3 coding sequence is TGCGCCAGCAGTCCCGGGACAGACGGTTTAGGCGGCACTGAAGCTTTCTTT. This translates into CASSPGTDGLGGTEAFF. The chain has TRBV5-1 and TRBJ1-1, with 7 bases fitting TRBD1. This CDR3 spans 17 amino acids. V was clipped by 5 bases and J by 4 bases; unmatched bases: 17. CDR1 and CDR2 from the germline V gene are SGHRS and YFSETQ.

The chain joins TRBV10-3 to TRBJ2-7, with 12 bases aligning to TRBD1. V lost 10 bases to trimming and J lost 0 bases; unmatched junction nucleotides: 4. The CDR3 extends over 14 amino acids. The germline CDR1 and CDR2 sequences are ENHRY and SYGVKD. This CDR3 reads CATGTGGLSYEQYF. The CDR3 DNA follows: TGTGCCACCGGGACAGGGGGCCTCTCCTACGAGCAGTACTTC.

This chain joins TRBV11-3 and TRBJ1-1; a possible D gene is TRBD1 (5 bases). Trimming shortened V by 1 base and J by 1 base, and 7 bases separated the two germline ends. CDR1 and CDR2 from the germline V gene are SGHNT and YENEEA. This CDR3 spans 14 amino acids. The CDR3 region has the DNA TGTGCCAGCAGCTTAGCTGGGGGGAACACTGAAGCTTTCTTT. This sequence encodes CASSLAGGNTEAFF. The full variable domain, completed using reference TRBV11-3 and TRBJ1-1, is EAGVVQSPRYKIIEKKQPVAFWCNPISGHNTLYWYLQNLGQGPELLIRYENEEAVDDSQLPKDRFSAERLKGVDSTLKIQPAELGDSAVYLCASSLAGGNTEAFFGQGTRLTVV.

The V call is TRBV7-3, the J call TRBJ1-1; D is unclear. The CDR3 runs to 13 residues. Germline CDR1 is SGHTA and CDR2 is FQGTGA. The V and J ends lost 4 bases and 0 bases respectively, with 6 bases between them. In DNA form, the CDR3 reads TGTGCCAGCAGCTCGTCACTGAACACTGAAGCTTTCTTT. Amino acid sequence: CASSSSLNTEAFF.

The chain is built from TRBV4-2 and TRBJ2-6; a possible D gene is TRBD2 (7 bases). The CDR3 has 18 residues. From germline, CDR1 is LGHNA and CDR2 YNFKEQ. Trimming pared 4 bases from V and 1 base from J, leaving 17 bases between. CDR3 protein: CASSPAGGGRSGANVLTF. The CDR3, as DNA: TGTGCCAGCAGCCCAGCTGGCGGGGGCCGTTCTGGGGCCAACGTCCTGACTTTC.

This clone was seen more than once but under ten times. This sequence joins TRBV9 and TRBJ2-6; either TRBD1 or TRBD2 may supply D (5 bases each). Trimming cost V 4 bases and J 4 bases, with 15 bases left between them. CDR3 length: 16 residues. Germline CDR1 is SGDLS and CDR2 is YYNGEE. CDR3 sequence: CASSPLGEPGANVLTF. CDR3 DNA: TGTGCCAGCAGCCCGTTGGGGGAGCCAGGGGCCAACGTCCTGACTTTC.

The chain has TRBV5-1 and TRBJ1-2; D remains ambiguous. The V and J ends lost 0 bases and 0 bases respectively, with 9 bases between them. Germline loops: CDR1 SGHRS, CDR2 YFSETQ. The CDR3 totals 15 residues. The CDR3 DNA sequence: TGCGCCAGCAGCTTGGGGTCAGCGACTAACTATGGCTACACCTTC. It yields the protein CASSLGSATNYGYTF.

The chain combines TRBV19 with TRBJ2-2; a weak D match, TRBD1 (5 bases). In germline, CDR1 is LNHDA, CDR2 SQIVND (reference sequence). V was shortened by 4 bases and J by 2 bases, with 17 bases between the two germline ends. This CDR3 has 17 residues. The CDR3 spells CASSKRSGLGNTGELFF. For the CDR3, the DNA is TGTGCCAGTAGTAAACGATCAGGGCTGGGAAACACCGGGGAGCTGTTTTTT.

This rearrangement joins TRBV6-1 to TRBJ1-5; no clear D. The V end lost 6 bases, the J end lost 2 bases, and 14 bases lay between the germline ends. The CDR3 is made up of 15 amino acids. Germline CDR1 reads MNHNS; CDR2 reads SASEGT. The CDR3 coding sequence is TGTGCCAGCAGGCCCCGGATATTGGGCAATCAGCCCCAGCATTTT. Protein product: CASRPRILGNQPQHF.

This clone was seen a few times. V gene TRBV6-5 combines with J gene TRBJ2-7, with 9 bases identical to TRBD1. The CDR3 is made up of 14 amino acids. Germline V gene data show CDR1 as MNHEY and CDR2 as SVGAGI. Trimming cost V 2 bases and J 6 bases; bases outside gene matches: 5. CDR3 nucleotides: TGTGCCAGCAGTTACGGGGGACAGGGTTTCGAGCAGTACTTC. Amino acids: CASSYGGQGFEQYF.

This clone was seen a single time. V gene TRBV7-8 combines with J gene TRBJ1-1; no definite D call. Germline V gene data show CDR1 as SGHVS and CDR2 as FQNEAQ. V was pared by 1 base and J by 5 bases, with 8 bases between. CDR3 length equals 13 residues. The CDR3 bases are TGTGCCAGCAGCTTAGGTTTCGGGACTGAAGCTTTCTTT. This gives the protein CASSLGFGTEAFF.